These T cell receptor beta chains were read from a single sample in a study of cytomegalovirus exposure and HLA in healthy donors. TCRdb keeps only in-frame clones here, not all; method: immunoSEQ multiplex PCR. The listing contains 150,000 or so clones. Sequencing used PBMCs. These receptors were collected from a man younger than 40 in good health and CMV-seronegative. The CDR3 runs from the conserved cysteine through the conserved F or W. A D gene is named only where the DNA matches it firmly.

TRBV10-3	14	TRBJ2-7	TRBD1	CAADTGQSSLEQYF	TGTGCCGCCGATACGGGACAGTCAAGTCTCGAGCAGTACTTC
TRBV6-4	15	TRBJ2-1	TRBD2	CASSLSGSGYNEQFF	TGTGCCAGCAGCCTGAGCGGGAGCGGATACAATGAGCAGTTCTTC
TRBV7-6	13	TRBJ2-1	NA	CASSLAIVNEQFF	TGTGCCAGCAGCTTAGCGATAGTTAATGAGCAGTTCTTC
TRBV5-4	17	TRBJ2-5	TRBD1	CASSLWDRGILWETQYF	TGTGCCAGCAGCTTGTGGGACAGGGGGATACTTTGGGAGACCCAGTACTTC
TRBV19	14	TRBJ2-5	NA	CASSRRVYGETQYF	TGTGCCAGTAGCCGCAGGGTATACGGAGAGACCCAGTACTTC
TRBV5-8	15	TRBJ2-3	TRBD2	CASSRGLADTDTQYF	TGTGCCAGCAGCAGGGGACTAGCGGACACAGATACGCAGTATTTT
TRBV7-9	14	TRBJ1-3	NA	CASTDRQAGNTIYF	TGTGCCAGCACCGATAGGCAGGCGGGAAACACCATATATTTT
TRBV2	16	TRBJ1-1	NA	CASSERTGEVGDEAFF	TGTGCCAGCAGTGAAAGAACAGGAGAAGTAGGAGACGAAGCTTTCTTT
TRBV6-5	14	TRBJ1-2	NA	CASSFIQGNYGYTF	TGTGCCAGCAGTTTCATACAGGGAAATTATGGCTACACCTTC
TRBV29-1	16	TRBJ2-1	NA	CSVEDNSGNSYNEQFF	TGCAGCGTTGAAGATAATAGCGGAAACTCCTACAATGAGCAGTTCTTC
TRBV15	16	TRBJ2-1	TRBD1	CATSGIRDRGFNEQFF	TGTGCCACCAGCGGAATCCGGGACAGGGGCTTCAATGAGCAGTTCTTC
TRBV27	17	TRBJ1-5	TRBD1	CASSLLGAGGWDQPQHF	TGTGCCAGCAGTTTATTGGGGGCAGGGGGGTGGGATCAGCCCCAGCATTTT
TRBV6-1	14	TRBJ1-1	TRBD1	CASRTGTAWTEAFF	TGTGCCAGCAGAACAGGGACAGCTTGGACTGAAGCTTTCTTT
TRBV19	14	TRBJ2-3	TRBD1	CASTRTGATDTQYF	TGTGCCAGTACCCGGACAGGGGCCACAGATACGCAGTATTTT
TRBV19	14	TRBJ2-3	TRBD2	CASTLAGARDTQYF	TGTGCCAGTACCCTAGCGGGAGCCCGGGATACGCAGTATTTT
TRBV11-2	15	TRBJ1-2	NA	CASSLTIEGVYGYTF	TGTGCCAGCAGCTTGACTATAGAGGGGGTCTATGGCTACACCTTC
TRBV6-1	15	TRBJ2-3	TRBD1	CASRNLQGSTDTQYF	TGTGCCAGCAGAAACTTACAGGGGAGCACAGATACGCAGTATTTT
TRBV29-1	14	TRBJ2-7	NA	CSVSADSWAYEQYF	TGCAGCGTTTCTGCGGACTCTTGGGCCTACGAGCAGTACTTC
TRBV4-3	16	TRBJ2-1	NA	CASSQEAGGSYNEQFF	TGCGCCAGCAGCCAAGAAGCAGGTGGTTCCTACAATGAGCAGTTCTTC
TRBV27	15	TRBJ2-7	NA	CASSTTGSHSYEQYF	TGTGCCAGCAGTACCACCGGGTCCCACTCCTACGAGCAGTACTTC